The rows below give T cell receptor beta chains drawn from one sample of a study of blood T cell repertoires in COVID-19. Sequencing used immunoSEQ multiplex PCR; TCRdb keeps in-frame clones, though not all of them. Of under 100,000 clones listed, approximately 86% are singletons. What was sequenced was peripheral blood. The source is a man aged 80 or over with active or convalescent COVID-19. The CDR3 runs from the conserved cysteine through the conserved F or W. The D gene is left open where the match is weak. Clone size is stated in some rows and not others, as once, few, many or a class when expanded.

>TRBV5-6|TRBJ1-5|.|.
TGTGCCAGCAGCTTTGGCCCCGGCAATCAGCCCCAGCATTTT
CASSFGPGNQPQHF
>TRBV10-2|TRBJ1-3|once|.
TGCGCCAGTGCGACAGTCTCTGGAAACACCATATATTTT
CASATVSGNTIYF
>TRBV5-1|TRBJ2-3|.|TRBD2
TGCGCCAGCAGCTTGCAGGGACGTCTAGCGGGACGCACAGATACGCAGTATTTT
CASSLQGRLAGRTDTQYF
>TRBV19|TRBJ1-1|.|TRBD1
TGTGCCAGTAGCAGTCCCGGGACAGGGTGGGTCACTGAAGCTTTCTTT
CASSSPGTGWVTEAFF
>TRBV9|TRBJ2-1|.|.
TGTGCCAGCAGTCCTAGGACTGCCAACAATGAGCAGTTCTTC
CASSPRTANNEQFF
>TRBV6-1|TRBJ2-1|.|TRBD2
TGTGCCAGCAGTGAAGGTCCTAGCGGTAACAATGAGCAGTTCTTC
CASSEGPSGNNEQFF
>TRBV6-2/TRBV6-3|TRBJ2-3|.|TRBD2
TGTGCCAGCAGCCGAAATAGCGGGAGAGGCGGAGATACGCAGTATTTT
CASSRNSGRGGDTQYF
>TRBV2|TRBJ1-1|.|.
TGTGCCAGCAGTGAAGCATTCAGGGCGGGGACTGAAGCTTTCTTT
CASSEAFRAGTEAFF
>TRBV5-1|TRBJ1-2|.|TRBD1
TGCGCCAGCAGCCCTGACAGGGGATACTATGGCTACACCTTC
CASSPDRGYYGYTF
>TRBV11-3|TRBJ2-5|.|.
TGTGCCAGCAGCTTAAGGTCAGGGGCACAAGAGACCCAGTACTTC
CASSLRSGAQETQYF
>TRBV6-5|TRBJ2-2|.|.
TGTGCCAGCAGTTACCGAGGCGGGGCGAACACCGGGGAGCTGTTTTTT
CASSYRGGANTGELFF
>TRBV5-6|TRBJ1-6|.|.
TGTGCCAGCAGCTTCGACAGCCTTAGTAATTCACCCCTCCACTTT
CASSFDSLSNSPLHF
>TRBV9|TRBJ2-5|once|.
TGTGCCAGCAGCCCCCAGGAGGGACAGACCCAGTACTTC
CASSPQEGQTQYF
>TRBV7-9|TRBJ2-2|.|.
TGTGCCAGCAGCTTTTCAACCGGGGAGCTGTTTTTT
CASSFSTGELFF
>TRBV27|TRBJ2-3|.|.
TGTGCCAGCTGGGCCGCAGGGCCCACAGATACGCAGTATTTT
CASWAAGPTDTQYF
>TRBV4-1|TRBJ1-6|.|.
TGCGCCAGCAAGATTTCCGGACAGCATAATTCACCCCTCCACTTT
CASKISGQHNSPLHF
>TRBV21-1|TRBJ2-4|.|.
TGTGCCAGCAGCGCCCCGGGGGGGTTAGCCAAAAACATTCAGTACTTC
CASSAPGGLAKNIQYF
>TRBV29-1|TRBJ2-1|.|TRBD2
TGCAGCGTTCTACGGGGAGGGTTCAATGAGCAGTTCTTC
CSVLRGGFNEQFF
>TRBV19|TRBJ1-5|.|TRBD1
TGTGCCAGTAGTTCAGGGGGTGGGAAGATTGGCAATCAGCCCCAGCATTTT
CASSSGGGKIGNQPQHF
>TRBV6-5|TRBJ2-1|.|TRBD1
TGTGCCAGCAGGGGGACGGGACAGGGTTCCGCTGAGCAGTTCTTC
CASRGTGQGSAEQFF
>TRBV11-1|TRBJ1-1|.|.
TGTGCCAGCAGCTTACCGGGGTTGGGGAACACTGAAGCTTTCTTT
CASSLPGLGNTEAFF
>TRBV6-5|TRBJ2-1|.|.
TGTGCCAGCAGTCCGACGTGGACTCTTAACAATGAGCAGTTCTTC
CASSPTWTLNNEQFF
>TRBV7-9|TRBJ2-1|.|TRBD1
TGTGCCACCCCCGGCTGGGGACAGGGATTCAATGAGCAGTTCTTC
CATPGWGQGFNEQFF
>TRBV11-2|TRBJ1-1|.|.
TGTGCCAGCAGCTTAGGGACTTCAGTAGCTCACACTGAAGCTTTCTTT
CASSLGTSVAHTEAFF
>TRBV12-3/TRBV12-4|TRBJ2-5|.|.
TGTGCCAGCAGTTTAGCCACCGGGGGGACCCAGTACTTC
CASSLATGGTQYF
>TRBV18|TRBJ1-3|once|.
TGTGCCAGCTCAACAACAGGCGGTTCTGGAAACACCATATATTTT
CASSTTGGSGNTIYF